This T cell receptor (beta chain) was captured in a study of lymphopenia after photon versus proton radiotherapy (dated by TCRdb to the late 2010s). For the wider study: Photon and proton radiation therapy were compared by the study for their immunological effects in patients with gastrointestinal tumors who developed high-grade lymphopenia. The 20 patients in the cohort had gastrointestinal tumors, were treated with either photon or proton therapy, and subsequently developed lymphopenia. The study aimed to characterize how the two radiation modalities differ in their impact on the immune system.

Notes on this clone: The antigen it binds to is not known. No much larger clonotype is one base removed from it; base qualities were not supplied.

Beyond this particular receptor, the publication reports: The survival association was examined only in patients who died, and the authors described better survival with proton therapy as a possibility, not as a demonstrated result. After the lymphocyte count nadir, photon-treated repertoires showed oligoclonal expansion, especially of CD8+ Temra cells, which drove the drop in diversity. Across the cohort, a larger post-nadir drop in TCR diversity was inversely correlated with overall survival time among patients who died. During treatment, patients who received proton therapy stayed relatively stable, whereas patients who received photon therapy lost naive T cells and TCR diversity and gained effector/memory populations.

Per the germline V gene (reference sequence), PRHDT is the CDR1 and FYEKMQ is the CDR2. The V and J ends are trimmed by 4 bases and 6 bases, leaving 15 bases between them. From the cysteine through the phenylalanine, the CDR3 covers 15 amino acids. Only the CDR3 DNA is retained, 45 bases long and in frame from the first base. Library preparation used the immunoSEQ multiplex PCR assay. T cell repertoires were profiled with deep sequencing of rearranged TCR beta loci together with multiparametric flow cytometry. TCRdb took over this immuneACCESS table, retaining in-frame rearrangements with V and J assigned. Such tables are incomplete; in checked studies, under half of the missing clones stem from an unresolved V gene, and the remainder is unexplained. The table for this sample lists approximately 17,000 clones; 70% to 85% of them were counted only once. The ten largest clonotypes hold more than 20% of the sample.

This receptor was identified in a man in his 70s with pancreatic cancer. Rearrangement joined TRBV13 to TRBJ2-2; the D region may be TRBD1 or TRBD2, each matching 6 bases equally. Here the sequenced sample was peripheral blood, taken from a patient treated with proton-based radiotherapy. CDR3 region: CASSSSTGGPGELFF. The DNA sequence follows: TGTGCCAGCAGCTCATCGACAGGAGGGCCCGGGGAGCTGTTTTTT.